This note documents a single T cell receptor (beta chain) sequence. Antigen specificity is unknown. PCR involved 60 Vbeta and 13 Jbeta primers. Data came from immunoSEQ multiplex PCR; TCRdb stores just in-frame clones and leaves some out. The sample yields about 140,000 clones, roughly 65% seen once. The data derive from a study of cytomegalovirus exposure and HLA in healthy donors. Study at large: The Caucasian-associated ancestry cluster held 65% to 85% of more than 350 genotyped donors. Points from the study as a whole: In a later analysis, across HLA loci, associated TCR counts were highest for DRB1, lowest for HLA-C. One variant, a missense change in DCLRE1C, was linked in a later analysis to TCR beta V- and J-gene trimming. Roughly uniform sequencing depth across donors was assumed, possibly incorrectly.

The CDR3 extends over 13 amino acids. Per germline, CDR1 PRHDT and CDR2 FYEKMQ (reference sequence). The V gene lost 0 bases and the J gene lost 9 bases, with 9 bases spanning the gap. The chain combines TRBV13 with TRBJ1-5; possible D gene TRBD1, 5 bases. This clonotype originated in a woman in her 30s in good health and CMV-seronegative. What was sequenced was PBMCs. The CDR3 nucleotides are TGTGCCAGCAGCTTAGGTTACGGGGGGCCCCAGCATTTT. It yields the protein CASSLGYGGPQHF.